This T cell receptor beta chain was found in a study of cytomegalovirus exposure and HLA in healthy donors (dated by TCRdb to 2016 to 2017). Some background on the complete study: According to an earlier analysis of a few hundred of the donors, about 179 million T cells yielded over 100 million unique TCR beta sequences and less than 300 Gb of sequence data. An early release covering about 600 HLA-typed donors comprised roughly 300 gigabases of sequencing data and 65 million to 100 million unique TCR sequences. Among the roughly 400 genotyped donors, around 81% belonged to the genetic ancestry cluster associated with self-reported Caucasian donors. The study aimed to test whether cataloging public T cell receptors could reveal signatures of past pathogen exposure. Using immunosequencing, the study profiled T cell repertoires from about 650 subjects and related those repertoires to cytomegalovirus serostatus. Besides the first cohort of around 670 subjects, a separate validation cohort made up of 120 different subjects was used. To predict cytomegalovirus infection status, the study brought together high-throughput TCR immunosequencing, statistical association of individual TCRs with disease status, and machine learning. A later analysis re-analyzed previously published TCR beta repertoires from 650 to 800 donors and added high-resolution HLA genotyping to study TCR occurrence patterns. In the later analysis, no new phenotypic data were used to find candidate immune exposures; instead, reliance was placed on TCR beta sequences and their occurrence across donors. In an earlier analysis of over 550 of the donors, high-throughput TCR beta sequencing was used to judge whether each TCR beta V gene segment behaved as functional or pseudogenic. Donor age, sex, ethnicity and CMV serostatus were compiled alongside the repertoire data. Genome-wide SNP genotypes for about three fifths of the roughly 670 donors were used in a later genetic analysis, which treated that subset as a discovery cohort. All discovery cohort repertoires had been generated on a single sequencing platform. Both class I and class II loci were covered by HLA typing, at four-digit resolution. Typing coverage varied by locus: roughly 629-640 donors for A, B, C, DRB1 and DQB1; 522 for DQA1; over 600 for DPA1; fewer than 480 for DPB1. A few DR-DQ haplotypes were treated as single units for association and clustering because of strong linkage in the cohort. Among almost 400 genotyped donors of the cohort, an average of around 240,000 unique TCR beta nucleotide sequences were sequenced per donor, around 18% of them non-productive. Results the study describes overall, beyond this receptor: The earlier analysis of nearly 600 of the donors excluded some 15 rarely observed V segments, including chromosome 9 orphons, because counts were too low. An association between a missense DCLRE1C variant and V-gene and J-gene trimming of TCR beta chains was found in a later genetic analysis and replicated in an independent cohort. For the cohort, immune exposure information was limited to CMV serostatus. The presence/absence analyses assumed that sequencing depth was roughly uniform across donors, and that assumption may not be true. Correlated functional status among segregating V segments might be attributable to linkage disequilibrium, but an unknown experimental factor could not be ruled out. The study gave a list of more than 150 TCR beta chains associated with cytomegalovirus. Because HLA typing was unavailable for some donors at each locus, only the typed subset was used in association tests. According to a later analysis, parvovirus B19, influenza, CMV and Epstein-Barr virus appeared linked to several top co-occurrence clusters. According to a later genetic analysis, donors in an Asian-associated ancestry cluster had fewer N-insertions in productive TCRs than the roughly 670-donor mean. In a later analysis, HLA-associated TCR beta chains were found to be more clonally expanded and to have lower generation probabilities than equally common non-associated chains. In both the original and validation cohorts, the classifier was reported to diagnose cytomegalovirus status with high specificity and sensitivity. In a later analysis, most CMV-associated TCR beta chains were found to appear HLA-restricted, with HLA associations seemingly driven largely by CMV exposure. Some IMGT-functional V segments, including TRBV6-2 and TRBV6-3, could not be distinguished by the 87-base-pair reads and were therefore excluded. A cluster of highly shared sequence variants was judged likely to be a technical artifact of the sequencing pipeline. In an earlier analysis of fewer than 700 of the donors, most TCR beta V segments appeared in productive rearrangements about 87% or about 30% of the time, broadly matching IMGT annotations. When HLA alleles, especially DR and DQ, strongly co-occurred, TCR associations were difficult to assign to individual alleles. In vitro tests confirmed that a few of the cytomegalovirus-associated TCR beta chains recognize cytomegalovirus antigens. A further reported finding was that TCR beta sequences accurately predicted the HLA-A and HLA-B alleles for most subjects in the first cohort. The authors suggested that the approach could potentially be generalized to other disease states and immunological phenotypes. At a false discovery rate of 0.05, a later analysis linked under 20,000 TCR beta sequences to specific HLA alleles. Only TCR beta chains were sequenced in this cohort, and the absence of alpha or paired-chain data limited detectable features. In a later analysis, the rate of TCR association differed among HLA loci, with DRB1 alleles having the most associated TCRs and HLA-C alleles having the fewest. Most TCR sequences were seen in very few donors, while some public TCRs were found in many individuals.

Including cysteine and phenylalanine, the CDR3 has 13 amino acids. This entry keeps only the CDR3 DNA: 39 bases, framed from base 1. V and J lose 3 bases and 1 base, and a span of 6 bases separates them. CDR1 and CDR2 are drawn from the germline V gene (reference sequence): LNHNV, YYDKDF. Concerning this clone itself: No cognate antigen has been identified for it.

The cohort was made up of approximately 670 healthy bone marrow donors. At the time of sampling, all cohort members were nominally healthy, though unrecorded immune exposures were likely present. The donor was CMV seropositive and was included in the group of 289 seropositive cohort members. Each donor provided a peripheral blood sample, and peripheral blood mononuclear cells were used for TCR beta sequencing. The Qiagen DNeasy Blood Extraction Kit was used to extract genomic DNA from the blood cell samples. To prepare the library, the immunoSEQ multiplex PCR assay was applied. A mixture of 60 forward primers for TCR Vbeta segments and 13 reverse primers for TCR Jbeta segments was used in the multiplex PCR. A multiplex PCR assay on genomic DNA amplified the CDR3 region of rearranged TCR beta genes. On the Illumina HiSeq System, the amplified TCR beta libraries were sequenced as 87-base-pair reads. Regarding the original processing steps: In a later analysis, tens of millions of unique TCR beta chains were counted across the 500 to 850 repertoires, and roughly 10 million of these chains were shared by at least two donors. A nearest-neighbor algorithm error-corrected the raw reads and collapsed the reads into unique sequences, merging closely related sequences to remove PCR and sequencing errors. CDR3 sequences were aligned to IMGT reference sequences to assign V, D and J gene segments. For a sequence to be retained, at least a six-nucleotide match to both a V gene segment and a J gene segment was required. Rearrangements were called productive when the CDR3 lacked stop codons and stayed in frame with V and J; all others were non-productive. CDR3 was defined by IMGT convention, running from the second conserved V-encoded cysteine to the conserved J-encoded phenylalanine. The earlier analysis of about 500 of the donors excluded sequences that lacked an unambiguous match to a single V gene segment. In an earlier analysis of around 600 of the donors, V segments were called functional above 56.7% productive rearrangements and were called segregating when the between-donor standard deviation exceeded 5%. To diagnose cytomegalovirus status from the catalog of TCR beta chain sequences, a statistical classification framework was built. In a later analysis, TCR nucleotide sequences were compared against IMGT/GENE-DB human TR gene sequences so that V and J genes could be assigned. The TCRdist pipeline was used in a later analysis to assign CDR3 sequences and most-parsimonious VDJ recombination scenarios. A later analysis defined each TCR beta chain by its CDR3 amino acid sequence plus V-gene family, and excluded reads lacking a unique V-gene family. As a way to deal with suspected cross-contamination and a sequencing artifact, a later analysis dropped 640 or so nucleotide sequences that were highly shared and had low generation probability. A later analysis calculated a clonal expansion index for each public chain from normalized within-repertoire ranks of inferred template counts. A later analysis computed generation probabilities with a VDJ recombination model fitted to out-of-frame rearrangements, and checked the results against IGoR. A later analysis scored TCR-TCR, TCR-HLA and TCR-CMV co-occurrence with hypergeometric tests, applying a repertoire-size bias correction to TCR pairs. A later analysis estimated false discovery rates by permuting HLA or CMV assignments 20 times. In a later analysis, co-occurring TCRs were grouped using DBSCAN, and TCRdist sequence similarity was added for clustering within HLA-allele-positive subsets. Repertoires with fewer than 30,000 or more than 120,000 public chains, plus five repertoires with anomalous nucleotide sharing, were excluded from co-occurrence clustering. TCRdb's version of the immuneACCESS table is confined to in-frame rearrangements and falls short of the full clone set. An unresolved V gene accounts for under half of the shortfall where checked; the remainder is of unknown origin. That table gives V, J and clone size, and the DNA gave D and trimming. This sample's listing comprises over 100,000 clones. The ten largest account for under 2% of the sample.

The rearrangement combines TRBV15 with TRBJ1-1; no D gene is confidently identified. The specimen sequenced was PBMCs. The receptor comes from a woman aged 40 to 50 in good health and CMV-seropositive. DNA sequence: TGTGCCACCAGCAGCAACAGGAACACTGAAGCTTTCTTT. Translated, this is CATSSNRNTEAFF.